This TCR beta chain was recovered during a study of CD8 T cells in ankylosing spondylitis. General study results and limits: There was reportedly significant enrichment of clones that were disease-linked in matched ankylosing spondylitis synovial fluid.

Comment on this clonotype: Its cognate antigen is unknown.

In TCRdb, the 5' RACE reads were re-called with MiXCR into one record per CDR3 protein. The table records about 140,000 distinct CDR3 sequences, roughly a third of them present only once. Germline loops: CDR1 SEHNR, CDR2 FQNEAQ (reference sequence). V was pared by 5 bases and J by 2 bases, with 6 bases of the junction left unmatched. The CDR3 consists of 15 residues. This chain links TRBV7-9 with TRBJ2-7; 10 bases map to TRBD2. This receptor was identified in a male donor with ankylosing spondylitis. Specimen: synovial fluid, either unsorted or a sorted T cell fraction (not recorded which). In DNA form, the CDR3 reads TGTGCCAGCAGCCATAGCGGGGGGACCACCTACGAGCAGTACTTC. Residues: CASSHSGGTTYEQYF.